The clone carrying this T cell receptor (beta chain) was recorded at least ten times. Its target is not known. V dropped 5 bases and J dropped 5; count of bases not matched to a gene: 6. CDR3 length: 13 residues. Germline lookup yields CDR1 MNHNS and CDR2 SASEGT. The data were taken from a study of response to subunit inactivated influenza vaccine. Overall study findings and caveats: Authors suggested that a seasonal influenza vaccination recruits few new T cells each time.

In TCRdb, the RT-PCR reads were re-called with MiXCR into one record per CDR3 protein. There are 450,000 to 600,000 distinct CDR3 sequences in the sample; about 7.2% occur only once, and roughly 13% lies in the top ten. V is TRBV6-1 and J is TRBJ2-7; TRBD1 aligns across 7 bases. Sequencing used PBMCs from blood, obtained about 24 months after vaccination. The TCR sequence derives from a man between 50 and 70 years old who received an inactivated influenza vaccine. Here the CDR3 reads CASSQTGSDEQYF. Here the CDR3 DNA reads TGTGCCAGCAGTCAGACAGGGTCTGACGAGCAGTACTTC.